Listed below are T cell receptor beta chains from one sample, sequenced in a study of T cells after yellow fever vaccination. TCRdb processed the 5' RACE reads anew with MiXCR; each CDR3 protein has one entry. There are approximately 160,000 distinct CDR3 sequences in the sample; about 6% occur only once, and about 2.7% lies in the top ten. The sequenced sample was CD4+ T cells sorted from PBMCs, obtained on the day of the first yellow fever vaccination. These receptors were collected from a man between 18 and 35 years old who received the YFV17D yellow fever vaccine. The CDR3 runs from the conserved cysteine through the conserved F or W. D genes are given only for firm matches.

V gene	D gene	J gene	CDR3 length	CDR3 protein
TRBV3-1	.	TRBJ2-2	15	CASSQFLQGAGELFF
TRBV20-1	.	TRBJ2-2	14	CSAKPGLNTGELFF
TRBV12-3/TRBV12-4	.	TRBJ2-7	15	CASSLTGIPPYEQYF
TRBV4-1	.	TRBJ2-3	16	CASSHYYPSSTDTQYF
TRBV7-2	TRBD1	TRBJ1-1	13	CASSLVGTVEAFF
TRBV11-2	.	TRBJ2-1	15	CASSRRIPPGDEQFF
TRBV9	.	TRBJ1-4	14	CASSVTGLNEKLFF
TRBV24-1	.	TRBJ1-2	11	CATSDSRGYTF
TRBV19	.	TRBJ2-5	14	CASSTSGSTGTQYF
TRBV4-3	.	TRBJ2-2	13	CASSRRGMSELFF
TRBV5-1	.	TRBJ2-3	17	CASSLFSGRGATDTQYF
TRBV7-7	TRBD1	TRBJ2-7	16	CASSAGQGFLSTEQYF
TRBV5-6	.	TRBJ2-4	14	CASSPALAKNIQYF
TRBV27	.	TRBJ2-6	16	CASSSHLLSGANVLTF
TRBV4-2	.	TRBJ2-1	17	CASVRSLGEFSYNEQFF
TRBV7-9	.	TRBJ2-3	16	CASSMASAINTDTQYF
TRBV7-9	.	TRBJ1-2	13	CASSSGPSSGYTF
TRBV29-1	TRBD1	TRBJ2-5	13	CGGNRGRRETQYF
TRBV9	TRBD1	TRBJ2-3	15	CASSATGDITDTQYF
TRBV5-1	.	TRBJ1-3	14	CASSPSGAGNTIYF
TRBV7-2	.	TRBJ1-2	14	CASTALGQNYGYTF
TRBV9	TRBD2	TRBJ2-5	15	CASSVSSGPQETQYF
TRBV5-1	.	TRBJ2-6	17	CASSLQGTNSGANVLTF
TRBV5-4	.	TRBJ1-1	14	CASSVGHWNTEAFF
TRBV7-2	TRBD2	TRBJ2-3	15	CASSLGAGGTDTQYF
TRBV19	TRBD1	TRBJ1-2	14	CASSYRGFDYGYTF
TRBV7-9	TRBD1	TRBJ1-1	14	CASSQPDRATEAFF
TRBV6-4	.	TRBJ2-1	15	CASSESRDSYNEQFF
TRBV4-3	.	TRBJ2-3	17	CASSQDLGGAGTDTQYF
TRBV5-1	.	TRBJ2-5	14	CASSFFTSQETQYF
TRBV29-1	TRBD2	TRBJ2-1	15	CSAAGGALSYNEQFF
TRBV23-1	TRBD1	TRBJ2-2	17	CASSHPRQGRVNGELFF
TRBV6-2/TRBV6-3	TRBD1	TRBJ1-5	17	CASNPDRAPGSNQPQHF
TRBV5-1	.	TRBJ1-6	14	CASSLFSSYSPLHF
TRBV4-3	.	TRBJ2-2	17	CASSQEALRARTGELFF
TRBV6-5	.	TRBJ1-3	15	CASRPTFLSGNTIYF
TRBV10-3	TRBD1	TRBJ1-1	18	CASTGQGLGGSFGTEAFF
TRBV20-1	.	TRBJ1-3	12	CSVEYSGNTIYF
TRBV9	TRBD2	TRBJ2-3	14	CASSAAGSTDTQYF
TRBV5-1	.	TRBJ2-5	16	CASSLESRRNGGTQYF
TRBV28	.	TRBJ1-3	12	CASSSTLNTIYF
TRBV20-1	.	TRBJ2-7	10	CSADGGQQYF
TRBV4-3	.	TRBJ1-6	18	CASSQSLGGSSYNSPLHF
TRBV5-1	.	TRBJ1-4	15	CASSLEGATNEKLFF
TRBV28	.	TRBJ2-4	14	CAIHGSGRGNIQYF
TRBV29-1	.	TRBJ1-4	12	CSVDEGAEKLFF
TRBV20-1	.	TRBJ2-3	22	CSARASAGWGRHLPSSTDTQYF
TRBV4-1	TRBD2	TRBJ2-3	15	CASSQMTSLFVTQYF
TRBV20-1	.	TRBJ1-1	12	CSARKMNTEAFF
TRBV6-5	.	TRBJ2-1	15	CASSYWRGGYNEQFF
TRBV7-2	.	TRBJ2-1	16	CASSLRPTVTYNEQFF
TRBV7-2	.	TRBJ2-1	14	CASSLAGGRNEQFF
TRBV2	.	TRBJ2-7	13	CASSGGGPYEQYF